This TCR beta chain stems from a study of cytomegalovirus exposure and HLA in healthy donors. PCR used 60 Vbeta primers and 13 Jbeta primers. Profiling relied on immunoSEQ multiplex PCR, and the TCRdb table lists in-frame clones only, not all of them. This table holds some 180,000 clones, 70% to 80% found once. V was clipped by 4 bases and J by 4 bases, with 17 bases between them. The CDR3 has 15 residues. The germline CDR1 and CDR2 sequences are SGHRS and YFSETQ. This chain connects TRBV5-1 to TRBJ2-5; maybe TRBD2 (7 bases). Sequences were obtained from PBMCs. The TCR was taken from a young woman in good health and CMV-seronegative. The CDR3 DNA sequence: TGCGCCAGCAGCGCTACTGGGGGGGGCATAGAGACCCAGTACTTC. Its protein product is CASSATGGGIETQYF.